What follows describes a single T cell receptor beta chain. V lost 4 bases and J lost 4; bases outside the gene matches: 9. Per germline, CDR1 SGHNT and CDR2 YYREEE (reference sequence). The CDR3 consists of 15 residues. The data were taken from a study of blood T cell repertoires in COVID-19. TCRdb's table, derived via immunoSEQ multiplex PCR, lists solely in-frame clones and lacks some. Among around 350,000 clones listed, around 90% were seen once. The V and J genes are TRBV5-4 and TRBJ2-5; 8 bases match TRBD1. Sequencing was done on a sample of peripheral blood. The sequence derives from a human donor in a cohort sampled during active COVID-19. CDR3 loop: CASSPQTGVRETQYF. The CDR3 region has the DNA TGTGCCAGCAGCCCCCAGACAGGGGTAAGAGAGACCCAGTACTTC.